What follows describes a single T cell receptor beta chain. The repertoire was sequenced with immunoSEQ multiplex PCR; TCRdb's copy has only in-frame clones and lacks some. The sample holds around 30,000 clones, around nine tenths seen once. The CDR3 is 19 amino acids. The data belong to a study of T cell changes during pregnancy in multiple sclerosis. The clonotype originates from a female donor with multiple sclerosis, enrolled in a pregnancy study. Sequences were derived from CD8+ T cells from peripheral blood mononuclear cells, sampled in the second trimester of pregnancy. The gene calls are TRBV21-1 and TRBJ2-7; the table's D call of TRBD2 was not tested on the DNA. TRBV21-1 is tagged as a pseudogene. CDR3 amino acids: CASSIPPRGAGAPSYEQYF. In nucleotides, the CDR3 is TGTGCCAGCAGCATCCCCCCGCGGGGGGCGGGAGCACCCTCCTACGAGCAGTACTTC.